Listed here is a single T cell receptor (beta chain). Its antigen is unidentified. The data stem from a study of cytomegalovirus exposure and HLA in healthy donors. Study-level points and caveats: The classifier, whose performance was assessed in both the original and validation cohorts, reportedly diagnosed cytomegalovirus status with high specificity and sensitivity. Rare TCR sequences dominated, though some public TCRs recurred in many donors. Altogether, 164 TCR beta chains were recorded as cytomegalovirus-associated.

Per the germline V gene, CDR1 is SQVTM and CDR2 is ANQGSEA. This CDR3 has 11 residues. V was clipped by 6 bases and J by 4 bases, with 9 bases between them. Sequencing was performed with immunoSEQ multiplex PCR; in TCRdb, only in-frame clones are kept and a portion is missing. The table shows 200,000 to 300,000 clones, with about 88% occurring only once. This clonotype originated in a man between 18 and 29 years old in good health and CMV-seropositive. Sequencing was done on a sample of PBMCs. The rearrangement uses TRBV29-1 and TRBJ1-2, with unresolved D. This chain's CDR3 is CSVLTVYGYTF. The DNA of the CDR3 is TGCAGCGTCTTGACGGTCTATGGCTACACCTTC. The complete variable domain, with remaining parts taken from reference TRBV29-1 and TRBJ1-2, reads SAVISQKPSRDICQRGTSLTIQCQVDSQVTMMFWYRQQPGQSLTLIATANQGSEATYESGFVIDKFPISRPNLTFSTLTVSNMSPEDSSIYLCSVLTVYGYTFGSGTRLTVV.